Listed below are T cell receptor beta chains from one sample, sequenced in a study of regulatory T cells in long-lasting Graves disease. TCRdb re-analysed the multiplex PCR reads in MiXCR, keeping a single row per CDR3 protein. The sample carries approximately 440,000 distinct CDR3 sequences, 15% to 20% recorded once. These data are also associated with another study on T cells in Graves' hyperthyroidism and ophthalmopathy.

Sample: peripheral blood mononuclear cells (PBMCs), taken at new diagnosis, from a patient treated with antithyroid drugs. These receptors were obtained from a man aged 35 to 55 with Graves disease. Each CDR3 is given with its conserved first and last residue. D genes are given only for firm matches. Clone size is stated in some rows and not others, as once, few, many or a class when expanded.

V,D,J,size,CDR3,DNA
TRBV12-3/TRBV12-4,-,TRBJ2-5,many,CASSSNLARRETQYF,TGTGCCAGCAGCTCGAATCTAGCGAGGAGAGAGACCCAGTACTTC
TRBV28,-,TRBJ2-2,-,CASRVEVNTGELFF,TGTGCCAGCAGAGTAGAGGTGAACACCGGGGAGCTGTTTTTT
TRBV19,-,TRBJ1-4,-,CASSMLGAATNEKLFF,TGTGCCAGTAGTATGTTGGGGGCCGCAACTAATGAAAAACTGTTTTTT
TRBV29-1,TRBD2,TRBJ2-1,many,CSVGSSGRGSYNEQFF,TGCAGCGTTGGTAGTAGCGGGAGAGGGTCCTACAATGAGCAGTTCTTC
TRBV10-1,TRBD2,TRBJ2-1,-,CASSESLAGVSNEQFF,TGCGCCAGCAGTGAGTCTTTAGCGGGAGTATCAAATGAGCAGTTCTTC
TRBV7-2,-,TRBJ2-3,many,CASSPRGVTDTQYF,TGTGCCAGCAGCCCGCGGGGAGTCACAGATACGCAGTATTTT
TRBV12-3/TRBV12-4,-,TRBJ2-3,few,CASSLEGADTRYF,TGTGCCAGCAGTTTAGAAGGAGCAGATACGCGGTATTTT
TRBV29-1,-,TRBJ2-3,many,CSVGQGRADTQYF,TGCAGCGTTGGACAGGGGAGGGCAGATACGCAGTATTTT
TRBV28,-,TRBJ2-3,many,CASSDRADTQYF,TGTGCCAGCAGTGATCGGGCAGATACGCAGTATTTT
TRBV7-3,-,TRBJ1-6,few,CASGSRGSGSPLHF,TGTGCCAGCGGTTCTCGGGGGAGCGGTTCACCCCTCCACTTT
TRBV24-1,-,TRBJ2-3,many,CATSDPVGGTSTDTQYF,TGTGCCACCAGTGATCCCGTAGGTGGGACAAGCACAGATACGCAGTATTTT
TRBV28,-,TRBJ1-2,few,CASSLSPSVRGRGYTF,TGTGCCAGCAGTTTATCCCCTTCCGTTCGGGGGAGGGGCTACACCTTC
TRBV19,TRBD1,TRBJ2-3,few,CASSLGTGAADTQYF,TGTGCCAGTAGTCTCGGGACAGGGGCCGCAGATACGCAGTATTTT
TRBV28,-,TRBJ1-1,many,CASSFPQAGHTEAFF,TGTGCCAGCAGTTTCCCCCAAGCAGGCCACACTGAAGCTTTCTTT
TRBV5-1,TRBD2,TRBJ2-1,many,CASSLASSGIRSSYNEQFF,TGCGCCAGCAGCTTGGCGTCTAGCGGGATTCGGAGCTCCTACAATGAGCAGTTCTTC
TRBV12-3/TRBV12-4,-,TRBJ1-5,-,CASSAGYQPQHF,TGTGCCAGCAGTGCAGGGTATCAGCCCCAGCATTTT
TRBV28,-,TRBJ1-5,-,CASSLGHVGNQPQHF,TGTGCCAGCAGTTTAGGTCATGTAGGCAATCAGCCCCAGCATTTT
TRBV20-1,TRBD2,TRBJ2-3,many,CSAASGSGDTQYF,TGCAGTGCCGCTAGCGGGAGTGGAGATACGCAGTATTTT
TRBV6-1,-,TRBJ2-6,many,CASRWTVSSGANVLTF,TGTGCCAGCAGATGGACAGTGAGCTCTGGGGCCAACGTCCTGACTTTC
TRBV27,-,TRBJ2-2,-,CASSRGGHNTGELFF,TGTGCCAGCAGCCGTGGGGGACACAACACCGGGGAGCTGTTTTTT
TRBV7-3,-,TRBJ2-7,few,CASSLAYRGQLGEQYF,TGTGCCAGCAGCTTAGCGTATAGGGGACAACTCGGTGAGCAGTACTTC
TRBV2,TRBD1,TRBJ1-1,many,CASSRNSAGGRFQAEGFF,TGTGCCAGCAGTAGAAATAGTGCAGGGGGCAGATTTCAGGCTGAAGGCTTCTTT
TRBV28,-,TRBJ1-1,few,CATGVNTEAFF,TGTGCCACAGGAGTGAACACTGAAGCTTTCTTT
TRBV12-3/TRBV12-4,-,TRBJ2-5,-,CASSLWFGAGETQYF,TGTGCCAGCAGTTTATGGTTCGGGGCGGGGGAGACCCAGTACTTC
TRBV6-2/TRBV6-3,-,TRBJ2-7,few,CASSSRTVSYEQYF,TGTGCCAGCAGTTCCCGGACTGTCTCCTACGAGCAGTACTTC
TRBV28,TRBD2,TRBJ2-7,many,CASSATGGKYQYEQYF,TGTGCCAGCAGTGCAACGGGAGGGAAGTACCAATACGAGCAGTACTTC
TRBV27,TRBD1,TRBJ2-7,many,CASSPTGRSYEQYF,TGTGCCAGCAGCCCGACAGGGCGCTCCTACGAGCAGTACTTC
TRBV5-1,TRBD1,TRBJ2-1,few,CASSAGQVRHEQFF,TGCGCCAGCAGCGCGGGACAGGTGAGGCATGAGCAGTTCTTC
TRBV19,-,TRBJ1-5,once,CASSKYMGGGSNQPQHF,TGTGCCAGTAGTAAGTATATGGGCGGCGGAAGCAATCAGCCCCAGCATTTT
TRBV15,-,TRBJ1-2,-,CATSRPTGYGYTF,TGTGCCACCAGCAGACCAACCGGCTATGGCTACACCTTC
TRBV19,TRBD1,TRBJ2-6,-,CASSRRDRGFSGANVLTF,TGTGCCAGTAGTCGAAGGGACAGGGGATTCTCTGGGGCCAACGTCCTGACTTTC
TRBV20-1,TRBD1,TRBJ2-1,many,CSADATGPNEQFF,TGCAGTGCTGATGCGACAGGGCCGAATGAGCAGTTCTTC
TRBV10-1,-,TRBJ2-2,few,CASRAGSNTGELFF,TGCGCCAGTCGGGCTGGTTCGAACACCGGGGAGCTGTTTTTT
TRBV28,-,TRBJ2-7,-,CASRRGTAAARRQYF,TGTGCCAGCAGGCGCGGGACAGCAGCCGCTCGTCGGCAGTACTTC
TRBV15,TRBD2,TRBJ2-5,-,CATSRDGRDQETQYF,TGTGCCACCAGCAGAGATGGGAGGGACCAAGAGACCCAGTACTTC
TRBV18,-,TRBJ1-5,-,CASSQGTQPQHF,TGTGCCAGCTCACAGGGGACTCAGCCCCAGCATTTT
TRBV19,TRBD2,TRBJ2-3,-,CASSIRTSVTDTQYF,TGTGCCAGTAGTATCCGGACTAGCGTGACAGATACGCAGTATTTT
TRBV5-1,-,TRBJ2-3,many,CASSLGDRITTDTQYF,TGCGCCAGCAGCTTGGGTGACAGAATAACTACAGATACGCAGTATTTT
TRBV27,TRBD2,TRBJ2-1,many,CASSLFSGLSYNEQFF,TGTGCCAGCAGTTTATTTAGCGGGCTCTCCTACAATGAGCAGTTCTTC
TRBV20-1,TRBD2,TRBJ2-1,-,CSARGGLAGTYNEQFF,TGCAGTGCTAGAGGAGGACTAGCGGGGACCTACAATGAGCAGTTCTTC
TRBV2,TRBD2,TRBJ2-7,-,CATAGGPGEQYF,TGTGCCACAGCGGGAGGGCCGGGTGAGCAGTACTTC
TRBV2,TRBD2,TRBJ2-7,-,CASESSGRIYEQYF,TGTGCCAGCGAATCTAGCGGGAGGATCTACGAGCAGTACTTC
TRBV14,TRBD2,TRBJ2-3,few,CASSQRGGSADTQYF,TGTGCCAGCAGCCAAAGGGGCGGGAGTGCAGATACGCAGTATTTT
TRBV2,-,TRBJ1-1,many,CASRSRFLTVEAFF,TGTGCCAGCAGAAGTAGGTTTCTAACAGTAGAAGCTTTCTTT
TRBV12-3/TRBV12-4,TRBD2,TRBJ2-3,many,CASRFRTSGSLYTQYF,TGTGCCAGCAGGTTTAGGACTAGCGGGAGTCTGTATACGCAGTATTTT
TRBV10-3,-,TRBJ2-7,-,CAISEVRGIRSYEQYF,TGTGCCATCAGTGAGGTTCGGGGGATTAGATCCTACGAGCAGTACTTC
TRBV11-2,-,TRBJ2-7,many,CASSLEGITNEQYF,TGTGCCAGCAGCTTAGAAGGAATTACGAACGAGCAGTACTTC
TRBV12-3/TRBV12-4,-,TRBJ2-2,many,CASSPQGTVTGELFF,TGTGCCAGCAGTCCACAAGGGACGGTAACCGGGGAGCTGTTTTTT
TRBV20-1,-,TRBJ1-5,few,CSARASAGDGQPQHF,TGCAGTGCTAGAGCGTCGGCAGGGGACGGACAGCCCCAGCATTTT
TRBV5-1,TRBD2,TRBJ2-1,-,CASSWTSGSYEQFF,TGCGCCAGCAGCTGGACTAGCGGGAGCTATGAGCAGTTCTTC
TRBV28,-,TRBJ2-4,-,CASKLGAAKNIQYF,TGTGCCAGCAAACTGGGAGCAGCCAAAAACATTCAGTACTTC
TRBV20-1,-,TRBJ2-3,-,CSAAPGEYTQYF,TGCAGTGCTGCTCCAGGGGAGTATACGCAGTATTTT
TRBV11-2,-,TRBJ2-3,many,CASSLSPGTDTQYF,TGTGCCAGCAGCTTAAGCCCGGGCACAGATACGCAGTATTTT
TRBV27,-,TRBJ2-4,many,CASSRGSNTGLAKNIQYF,TGTGCCAGCAGCCGAGGATCCAACACAGGGTTAGCCAAAAACATTCAGTACTTC
TRBV5-1,-,TRBJ2-1,many,CASSLDLYEQFF,TGCGCCAGCAGCTTGGACCTTTATGAGCAGTTCTTC